This T cell receptor (beta chain) originates from a study of blood T cells in healthy people across ages. Through a sample-barcoded 5' primer and a J-beta primer mix, a second PCR was run for 7 to 11 cycles. Each CDR3 protein is one row after TCRdb ran MiXCR on the 5' RACE reads. This sample carries 800,000 to 950,000 distinct CDR3 sequences, almost 30% of them seen once, and the ten largest clones take 9.5% to 13%. The germline V gene encodes CDR1 MGHRA and CDR2 YSYEKL. This CDR3 is 15 amino acids long. Trimming pared 0 bases from V and 1 base from J, leaving 9 bases between. This clonotype has at least ten counts. This same sample was also part of a study on T cells of mothers and their children.

The rearrangement links TRBV4-1 to TRBJ1-1, with D perhaps matching TRBD1 (5 bases). The TCR originated in a woman aged 40 to 55 in good health. Source material: blood. CDR3 sequence: CASSQEDSGNTEAFF. CDR3 nucleotide sequence: TGCGCCAGCAGCCAAGAAGACAGCGGGAACACTGAAGCTTTCTTT.